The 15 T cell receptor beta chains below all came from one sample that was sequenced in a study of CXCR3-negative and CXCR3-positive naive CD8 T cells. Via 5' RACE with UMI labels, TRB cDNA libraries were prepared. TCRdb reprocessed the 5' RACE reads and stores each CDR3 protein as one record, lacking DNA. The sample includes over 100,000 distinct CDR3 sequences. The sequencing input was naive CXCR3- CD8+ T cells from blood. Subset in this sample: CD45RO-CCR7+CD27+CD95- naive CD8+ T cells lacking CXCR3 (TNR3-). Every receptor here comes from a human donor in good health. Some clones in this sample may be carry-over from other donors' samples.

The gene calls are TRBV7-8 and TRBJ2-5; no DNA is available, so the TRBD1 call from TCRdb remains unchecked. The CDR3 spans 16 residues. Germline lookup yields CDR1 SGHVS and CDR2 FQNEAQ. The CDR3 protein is CASSLAYGQGWETQYF.

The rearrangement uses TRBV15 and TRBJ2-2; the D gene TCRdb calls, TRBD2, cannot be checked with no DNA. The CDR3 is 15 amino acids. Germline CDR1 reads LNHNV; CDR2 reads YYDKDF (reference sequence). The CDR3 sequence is CATVRAGMNAGELFF.

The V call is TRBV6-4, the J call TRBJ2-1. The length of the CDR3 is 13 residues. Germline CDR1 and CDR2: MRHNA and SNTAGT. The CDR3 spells CASSDSPYNEQFF.

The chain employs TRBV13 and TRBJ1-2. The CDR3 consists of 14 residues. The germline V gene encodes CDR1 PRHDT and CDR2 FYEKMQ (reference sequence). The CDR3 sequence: CASSSYLLSDGYTF.

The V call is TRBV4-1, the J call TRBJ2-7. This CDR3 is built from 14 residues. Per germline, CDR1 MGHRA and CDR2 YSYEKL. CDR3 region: CASSLYRGHYEQYF.

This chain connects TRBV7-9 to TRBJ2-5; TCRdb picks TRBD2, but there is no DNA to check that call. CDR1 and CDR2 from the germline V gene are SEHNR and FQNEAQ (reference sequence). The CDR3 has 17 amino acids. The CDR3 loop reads CASSLQPGLGLQETQYF.

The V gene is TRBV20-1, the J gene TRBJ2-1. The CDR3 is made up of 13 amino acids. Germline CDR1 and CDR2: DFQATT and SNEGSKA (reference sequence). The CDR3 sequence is CSARTLAGNEQFF.

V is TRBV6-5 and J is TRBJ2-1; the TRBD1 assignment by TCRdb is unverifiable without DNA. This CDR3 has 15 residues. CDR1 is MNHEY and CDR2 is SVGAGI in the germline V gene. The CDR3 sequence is CASHPEPSTYNEQFF.

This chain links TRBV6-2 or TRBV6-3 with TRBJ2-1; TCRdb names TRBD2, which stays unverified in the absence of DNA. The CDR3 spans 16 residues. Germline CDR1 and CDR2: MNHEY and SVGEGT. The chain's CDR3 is CTSSQNPSGHYNEQLF.

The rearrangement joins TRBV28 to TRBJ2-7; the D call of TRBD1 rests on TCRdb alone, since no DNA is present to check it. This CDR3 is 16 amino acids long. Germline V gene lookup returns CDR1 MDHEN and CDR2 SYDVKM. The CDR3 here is CASSPAGTGLAYEQYF.

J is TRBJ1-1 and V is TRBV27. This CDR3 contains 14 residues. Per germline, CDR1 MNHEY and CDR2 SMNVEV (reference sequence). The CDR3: CASSPGGPRTEAFF.

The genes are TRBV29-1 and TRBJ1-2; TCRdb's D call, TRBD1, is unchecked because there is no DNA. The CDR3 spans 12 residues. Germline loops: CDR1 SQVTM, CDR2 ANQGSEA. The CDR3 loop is CSVEGRGVGYTF.

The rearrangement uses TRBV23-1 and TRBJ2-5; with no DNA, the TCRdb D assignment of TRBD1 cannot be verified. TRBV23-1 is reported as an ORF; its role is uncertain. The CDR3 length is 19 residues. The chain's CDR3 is CASSQSLFGTDTYQETQYF.

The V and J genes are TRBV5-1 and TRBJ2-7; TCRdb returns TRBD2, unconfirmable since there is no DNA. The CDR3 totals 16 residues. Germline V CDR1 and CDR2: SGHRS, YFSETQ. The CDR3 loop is CASSIESGLAAYEQYF.

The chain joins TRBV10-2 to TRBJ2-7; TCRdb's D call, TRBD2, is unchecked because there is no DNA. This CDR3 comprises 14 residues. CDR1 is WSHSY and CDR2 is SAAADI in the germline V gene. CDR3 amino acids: CASTSASGTYEQYF.